This is a list of T cell receptor beta chains from one sample in a study of response to subunit inactivated influenza vaccine. TCRdb redid the calling of the RT-PCR reads with MiXCR, one entry per CDR3 protein. The table lists hundreds of thousands of distinct CDR3 sequences, approximately 7.6% of them singletons. Sequences were derived from PBMCs from blood, sampled around 25 months after vaccination. Source of these receptors: a man aged 45 to 75 who received an inactivated influenza vaccine. Both conserved end residues are part of each CDR3. A D gene is named only where the DNA matches it firmly. Clone size, where shown, is once, few, many, or a class for clones that have expanded.

clone size,V gene,D gene,J gene,CDR3 protein,CDR3 DNA
NA,TRBV5-1,NA,TRBJ2-1,CASSSRAQYNEQFF,TGCGCCAGCAGCTCCCGGGCCCAATACAATGAGCAGTTCTTC
NA,TRBV9,NA,TRBJ1-3,CASSGVSGGSGNTIYF,TGTGCCAGCAGCGGTGTATCGGGGGGCTCTGGAAACACCATATATTTT
NA,TRBV12-3/TRBV12-4,NA,TRBJ2-1,CTFSFFRGWTRRNEQFF,TGTACCTTCAGTTTTTTCAGGGGATGGACCCGTCGAAATGAGCAGTTCTTC
NA,TRBV7-2,NA,TRBJ2-5,CASAAGSQETQYF,TGTGCCAGCGCGGCAGGATCCCAAGAGACCCAGTACTTC
many,TRBV5-1,NA,TRBJ2-3,CASSYGGRTDTQYF,TGCGCCAGCAGCTACGGAGGGCGCACAGATACGCAGTATTTT
NA,TRBV12-3/TRBV12-4,TRBD1,TRBJ1-2,CASSFRDRGAGYTF,TGTGCCAGCAGTTTTAGGGACAGGGGTGCTGGCTACACCTTC
few,TRBV20-1,TRBD1,TRBJ2-5,CSAAQGAAEETQYF,TGCAGTGCGGCACAGGGGGCCGCCGAAGAGACCCAGTACTTC
many,TRBV6-1,NA,TRBJ1-2,CASSDYSQGRNGYTF,TGTGCCAGCAGTGACTATTCACAGGGAAGGAATGGCTACACCTTC
NA,TRBV12-3/TRBV12-4,NA,TRBJ1-5,CASSRRNSNQPQHF,TGTGCCAGCAGCCGTCGAAATAGCAATCAGCCCCAGCATTTT
few,TRBV2,TRBD1,TRBJ2-5,CASMGTAFQETQYF,TGTGCCAGCATGGGGACAGCCTTCCAAGAGACCCAGTACTTC
NA,TRBV11-2,NA,TRBJ2-3,CASSPLDPTTDTQYF,TGTGCCAGCAGCCCTTTGGACCCGACGACAGATACGCAGTATTTT
few,TRBV7-3,TRBD1,TRBJ2-3,CASSLSGTGGIDTQYF,TGTGCCAGCAGCTTAAGCGGGACAGGGGGCATTGATACGCAGTATTTT
many,TRBV12-3/TRBV12-4,TRBD2,TRBJ2-3,CASSFSSGVHTDTQYF,TGTGCCAGCAGTTTCTCTAGCGGAGTCCACACAGATACGCAGTATTTT
few,TRBV6-8,NA,TRBJ2-2,CASSYLLGHPNTNTGELFF,TGTGCCAGCAGTTACCTTTTGGGACACCCCAATACGAACACCGGGGAGCTGTTTTTT
many,TRBV7-2,TRBD1,TRBJ2-5,CASSKDRGLIETQYF,TGTGCCAGCAGCAAGGACAGGGGATTAATAGAGACCCAGTACTTC
few,TRBV5-1,TRBD1,TRBJ2-7,CASSCEGALRGYEQYF,TGCGCCAGCAGCTGTGAGGGGGCGTTGAGAGGCTACGAGCAGTACTTC
few,TRBV14,NA,TRBJ2-5,CASSQVGSQETQYF,TGTGCCAGCAGCCAAGTGGGCTCCCAAGAGACCCAGTACTTC
many,TRBV18,TRBD2,TRBJ2-1,CASSPRTGTSGRNHEQFF,TGTGCCAGCTCACCACGGACCGGGACTAGCGGGAGAAACCATGAGCAGTTCTTC
few,TRBV5-1,TRBD1,TRBJ2-3,CASRTGTGPLTDTQYF,TGCGCCAGCCGGACCGGGACAGGGCCCCTCACAGATACGCAGTATTTT
few,TRBV5-1,NA,TRBJ2-7,CASSPRASASSSYEQYF,TGCGCCAGCAGCCCCCGGGCTAGCGCCTCCAGCTCCTACGAGCAGTACTTC
few,TRBV7-9,NA,TRBJ1-2,CAGATTGRGIGYTF,TGTGCCGGAGCCACTACCGGGAGGGGAATCGGCTACACCTTC
few,TRBV6-5,TRBD1,TRBJ2-7,CASSQGGSEQYF,TGTGCCAGCAGTCAAGGGGGCTCCGAGCAGTACTTC
NA,TRBV7-2,NA,TRBJ2-1,CASTTRDGRYNEQFF,TGTGCCAGCACAACTAGGGACGGGAGATACAATGAGCAGTTCTTC
many,TRBV10-3,TRBD2,TRBJ2-1,CAISEWASGTYNEQFF,TGTGCCATCAGTGAGTGGGCTAGCGGGACCTACAATGAGCAGTTCTTC
few,TRBV20-1,TRBD2,TRBJ2-7,CSAPPPGLAARGYEQYF,TGCAGTGCTCCACCACCGGGACTAGCGGCCCGGGGGTACGAGCAGTACTTC
NA,TRBV27,TRBD1,TRBJ2-7,CASSPSIGQEKYEQYF,TGTGCCAGCAGTCCGAGCATAGGACAGGAGAAGTACGAGCAGTACTTC
NA,TRBV4-1,NA,TRBJ1-1,CASSQERWGGRNTEAFF,TGCGCCAGCAGCCAAGAGAGATGGGGAGGCCGGAACACTGAAGCTTTCTTT
many,TRBV7-6,TRBD2,TRBJ2-3,CASSSSGLVTDTQYF,TGTGCCAGCAGCTCTAGCGGTCTTGTCACAGATACGCAGTATTTT
many,TRBV6-1,NA,TRBJ2-6,CASSPYSGANVLTF,TGTGCCAGCAGCCCCTACTCTGGGGCCAACGTCCTGACTTTC
NA,TRBV11-2,TRBD1,TRBJ2-3,CASSIGTGYTDTQYF,TGTGCCAGCAGCATCGGGACAGGATACACAGATACGCAGTATTTT
NA,TRBV3-1,TRBD2,TRBJ2-5,CASSLRLALETQYF,TGTGCCAGCAGCCTCCGACTAGCTCTCGAGACCCAGTACTTC
few,TRBV11-2,NA,TRBJ1-4,CASSLDRAGYEKLFF,TGTGCCAGCAGCTTAGATCGGGCGGGTTATGAAAAACTGTTTTTT
few,TRBV7-9,NA,TRBJ2-7,CASSLAGGAGEQYF,TGTGCCAGCAGCTTAGCAGGAGGGGCGGGCGAGCAGTACTTC
few,TRBV12-3/TRBV12-4,TRBD1,TRBJ2-1,CASSLAGQYVDEQFF,TGTGCCAGCAGTTTAGCGGGACAGTACGTAGATGAGCAGTTCTTC
few,TRBV12-3/TRBV12-4,NA,TRBJ2-4,CASSRTGENIQYF,TGTGCCAGCAGCCGAACCGGGGAAAACATTCAGTACTTC
many,TRBV28,TRBD1,TRBJ1-2,CASSILTGDYGYTF,TGTGCCAGCAGCATACTGACAGGGGACTATGGCTACACCTTC
many,TRBV20-1,TRBD2,TRBJ2-1,CSAPTLAGGHYNEQFF,TGCAGTGCTCCTACCCTAGCGGGGGGCCACTACAATGAGCAGTTCTTC
NA,TRBV18,NA,TRBJ2-7,CASARTGVDNEQYF,TGTGCCAGCGCCAGGACGGGAGTCGATAACGAGCAGTACTTC
NA,TRBV6-1,TRBD2,TRBJ2-2,CASSGTSGFTGELFF,TGTGCCAGCAGTGGGACTAGCGGCTTCACCGGGGAGCTGTTTTTT
many,TRBV6-5,NA,TRBJ1-5,CASSYDRNQPQHF,TGTGCCAGCAGCTATGACCGAAATCAGCCCCAGCATTTT
many,TRBV9,NA,TRBJ2-1,CASSPALGFSSYNEQFF,TGTGCCAGCAGCCCCGCACTCGGGTTTAGCTCCTACAATGAGCAGTTCTTC
NA,TRBV4-1,NA,TRBJ1-6,CASSQDLFFNSPLHF,TGCGCCAGCAGCCAAGACCTGTTTTTTAATTCACCCCTCCACTTT
NA,TRBV4-1,NA,TRBJ1-1,CASSQDGRGEAFF,TGCGCCAGCAGCCAAGACGGTCGGGGGGAAGCTTTCTTT